This record looks at one TCR beta chain sequence and its context. Its cognate antigen has yet to be identified. No clone much larger than this one lies a single base away; base qualities are absent. Libraries were constructed by the immunoSEQ multiplex PCR assay. In the authors' own workflow: A clone was classified as neoantigen-specific if the clone expanded significantly in response to the relevant peptide and did not expand significantly in response to any other peptide tested. TCRdb holds this immuneACCESS table with in-frame rearrangements only. Some clones are missing; in checked studies, unresolved V genes explain under half, and the rest has no known cause. V and J calls and clone size are those listed in that table; D and trimming were worked out from the DNA. For this sample there are more than 13,000 clones; 80% to 90% appear just once. The ten largest clones add up to roughly 11% of the sample.

Explained via the paper, the time point label denotes: identical approximately 11-day culture without peptide (control). Mismatch repair deficiency in every enrolled patient was established by polymerase chain reaction or immunohistochemistry. TCR sequencing was performed for a few patients who responded to pembrolizumab therapy. Each of about 7 ELISpot-reactive candidate neoantigen peptides was used in a roughly ten-day in vitro stimulation prior to TCR sequencing. A control culture without peptide was run identically and served as baseline for clone fold-change calculations. In the phase II trial, pembrolizumab PD-1 blockade was tested prospectively in advanced mismatch repair-deficient cancers, no matter which tissue of origin the cancers came from. Between the V and J ends, shortened by 3 bases and 2 bases respectively, the junction contains 15 bases. The germline V gene supplies CDR1 SGHVS and CDR2 FNYEAQ. From the cysteine up to the phenylalanine, the CDR3 has a length of 16 residues. Solely the CDR3 DNA is kept, with 48 bases framed from the first base.

The data stem from a study of PD-1 blockade in mismatch repair-deficient tumors (dated by TCRdb to 2015 to 2018). For context, the study as a whole: The trial enrolled 65 to 100 consecutive patients with about twelve mismatch repair-deficient cancer types between late 2013 and September 2016, all previously treated and progressing. Tumor-associated T cell clones in the peripheral blood of patients responding to PD-1 blockade were tracked using deep sequencing of TCR CDR3 regions. Study-wide findings and limitations: Rapid expansion after pembrolizumab followed by contraction, generally before radiologic responses, was shown by tumor-resident clones, which were often undetectable in blood before treatment. Three of seven peptides elicited clonal expansion, yielding approximately 130 unique blood TCRs, about 7 also found in tumor; all positive peptides derived from frameshift mutations.

This clonotype originated in an adult with mismatch repair-deficient cancer. This sequence uses TRBV7-6 and TRBJ2-3; a weak D assignment points to TRBD2 (6 bases agree). The specimen comprised cells cultured in vitro, sampled from a patient treated with pembrolizumab. The DNA sequence is given as TGTGCCAGCAGCTTCGGGACTCGCGGACCCACAGATACGCAGTATTTT. It translates to CASSFGTRGPTDTQYF.